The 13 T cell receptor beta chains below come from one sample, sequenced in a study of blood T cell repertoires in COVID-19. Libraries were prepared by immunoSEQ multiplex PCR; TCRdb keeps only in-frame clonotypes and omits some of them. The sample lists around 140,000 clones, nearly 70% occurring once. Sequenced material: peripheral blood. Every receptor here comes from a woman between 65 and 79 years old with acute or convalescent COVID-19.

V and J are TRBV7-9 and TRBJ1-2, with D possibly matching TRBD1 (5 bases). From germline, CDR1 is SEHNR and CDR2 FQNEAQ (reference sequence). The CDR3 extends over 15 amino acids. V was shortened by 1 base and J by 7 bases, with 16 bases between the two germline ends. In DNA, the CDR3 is TGTGCCAGCAGCTTAGGGAGCAGGGTCCCTAGTGGCTACACCTTC. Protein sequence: CASSLGSRVPSGYTF.

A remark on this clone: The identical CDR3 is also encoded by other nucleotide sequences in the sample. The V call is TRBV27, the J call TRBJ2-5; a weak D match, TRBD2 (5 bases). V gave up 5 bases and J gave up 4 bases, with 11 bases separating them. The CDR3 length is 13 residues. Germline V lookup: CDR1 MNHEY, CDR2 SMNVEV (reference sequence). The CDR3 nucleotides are TGTGCCAGCAGTCCCCGACGGGGAGAGACCCAGTACTTC. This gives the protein CASSPRRGETQYF.

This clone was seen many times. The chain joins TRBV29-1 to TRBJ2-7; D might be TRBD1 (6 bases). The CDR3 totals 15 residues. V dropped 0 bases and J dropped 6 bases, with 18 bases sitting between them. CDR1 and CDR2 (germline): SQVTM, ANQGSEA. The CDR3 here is CSVEDRRGGPAEQYF. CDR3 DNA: TGCAGCGTTGAAGACAGGCGTGGGGGCCCCGCCGAGCAGTACTTC.

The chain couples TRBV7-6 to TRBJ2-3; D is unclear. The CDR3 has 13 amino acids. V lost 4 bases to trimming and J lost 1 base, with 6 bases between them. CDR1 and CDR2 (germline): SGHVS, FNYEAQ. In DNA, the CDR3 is TGTGCCAGCAGCTCAACTCGCACAGATACGCAGTATTTT. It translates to CASSSTRTDTQYF.

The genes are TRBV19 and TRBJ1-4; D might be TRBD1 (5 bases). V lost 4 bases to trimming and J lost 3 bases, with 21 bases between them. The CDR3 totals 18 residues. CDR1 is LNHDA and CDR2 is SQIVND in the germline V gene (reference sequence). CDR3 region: CASSSRPVGARANEKLFF. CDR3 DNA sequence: TGTGCCAGTAGTAGCCGCCCGGTTGGGGCGCGAGCTAATGAAAAACTGTTTTTT.

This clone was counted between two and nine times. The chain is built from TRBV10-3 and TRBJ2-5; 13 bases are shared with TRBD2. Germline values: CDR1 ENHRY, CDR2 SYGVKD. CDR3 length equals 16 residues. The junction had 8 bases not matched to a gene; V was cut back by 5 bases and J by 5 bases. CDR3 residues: CAISTTSGGTLETQYF. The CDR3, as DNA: TGTGCCATCAGTACGACTAGCGGGGGGACTCTTGAGACCCAGTACTTC.

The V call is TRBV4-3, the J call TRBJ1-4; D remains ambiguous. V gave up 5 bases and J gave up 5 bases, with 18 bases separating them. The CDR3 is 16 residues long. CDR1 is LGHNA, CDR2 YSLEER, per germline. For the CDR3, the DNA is TGCGCCAGCAGCGTAAGGAGGGCGCAGCCGAATGAAAAACTGTTTTTT. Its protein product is CASSVRRAQPNEKLFF.

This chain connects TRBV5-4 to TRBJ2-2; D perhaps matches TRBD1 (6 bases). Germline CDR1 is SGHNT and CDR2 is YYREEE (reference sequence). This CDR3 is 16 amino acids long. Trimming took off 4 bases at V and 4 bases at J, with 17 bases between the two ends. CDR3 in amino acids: CASSEQGNLPTGELFF. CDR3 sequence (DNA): TGTGCCAGCAGCGAACAGGGCAATTTGCCCACCGGGGAGCTGTTTTTT.

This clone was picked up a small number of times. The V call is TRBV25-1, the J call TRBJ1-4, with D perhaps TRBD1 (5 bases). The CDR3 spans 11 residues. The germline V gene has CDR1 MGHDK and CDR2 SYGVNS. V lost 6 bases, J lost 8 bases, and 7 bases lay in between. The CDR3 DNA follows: TGTGCCAGCAGGGGGCGGGAAAAACTGTTTTTT. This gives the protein CASRGREKLFF. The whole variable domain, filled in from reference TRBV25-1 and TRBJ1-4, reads EADIYQTPRYLVIGTGKKITLECSQTMGHDKMYWYQQDPGMELHLIHYSYGVNSTEKGDLSSESTVSRIRTEHFPLTLESARPSHTSQYLCASRGREKLFFGSGTQLSVL.

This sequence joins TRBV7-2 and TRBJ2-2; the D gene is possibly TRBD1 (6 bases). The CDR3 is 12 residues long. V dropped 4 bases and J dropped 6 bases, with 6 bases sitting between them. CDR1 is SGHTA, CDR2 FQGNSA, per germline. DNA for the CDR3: TGTGCCAGCAGCTCAGGGGCCGGGGAGCTGTTTTTT. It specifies CASSSGAGELFF.

The CDR3 bases are TGTGCCAGCAGCGGGGTCAATGAGCAGTTCTTC. Translation: CASSGVNEQFF. The chain couples TRBV2 to TRBJ2-1; the D gene is possibly TRBD2 (5 bases). V was trimmed by 6 bases and J by 6 bases, leaving 6 bases between them. Germline-derived CDR1 and CDR2 are SNHLY and FYNNEI. The CDR3 is 11 amino acids.

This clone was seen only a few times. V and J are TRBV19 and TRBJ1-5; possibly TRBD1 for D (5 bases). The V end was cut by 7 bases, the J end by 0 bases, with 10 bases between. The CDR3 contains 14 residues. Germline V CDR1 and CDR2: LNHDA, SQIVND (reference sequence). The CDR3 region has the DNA TGTGCCAGTACCTTGACAGTTAGCAATCAGCCCCAGCATTTT. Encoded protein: CASTLTVSNQPQHF.

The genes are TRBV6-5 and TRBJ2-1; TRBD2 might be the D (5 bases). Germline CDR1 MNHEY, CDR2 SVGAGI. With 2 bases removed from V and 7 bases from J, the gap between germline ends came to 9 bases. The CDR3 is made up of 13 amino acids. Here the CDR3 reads CASSYEGVNEQFF. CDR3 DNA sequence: TGTGCCAGCAGTTACGAGGGTGTGAATGAGCAGTTCTTC.